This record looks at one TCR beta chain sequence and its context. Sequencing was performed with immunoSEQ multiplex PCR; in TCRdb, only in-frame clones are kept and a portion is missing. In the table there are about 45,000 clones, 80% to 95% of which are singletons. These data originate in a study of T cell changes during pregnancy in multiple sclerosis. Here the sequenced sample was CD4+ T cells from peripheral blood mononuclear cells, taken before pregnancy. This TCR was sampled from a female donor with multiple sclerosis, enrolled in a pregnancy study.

The DNA of the CDR3 is TGCGCCAGCAGCCCCCGGACTAGTGTCACCGGGGAGCTGTTTTTT. Its protein is CASSPRTSVTGELFF. The chain employs TRBV5-1 and TRBJ2-2; 7 positions agree with TRBD2. The length of the CDR3 is 15 residues. Germline lookup yields CDR1 SGHRS and CDR2 YFSETQ. The J segment lost 4 bases and the V segment lost 4 bases, leaving 7 bases of the junction unmatched. The whole variable domain, filled in from reference TRBV5-1 and TRBJ2-2, reads KAGVTQTPRYLIKTRGQQVTLSCSPISGHRSVSWYQQTPGQGLQFLFEYFSETQRNKGNFPGRFSGRQFSNSRSEMNVSTLELGDSALYLCASSPRTSVTGELFFGEGSRLTVL.